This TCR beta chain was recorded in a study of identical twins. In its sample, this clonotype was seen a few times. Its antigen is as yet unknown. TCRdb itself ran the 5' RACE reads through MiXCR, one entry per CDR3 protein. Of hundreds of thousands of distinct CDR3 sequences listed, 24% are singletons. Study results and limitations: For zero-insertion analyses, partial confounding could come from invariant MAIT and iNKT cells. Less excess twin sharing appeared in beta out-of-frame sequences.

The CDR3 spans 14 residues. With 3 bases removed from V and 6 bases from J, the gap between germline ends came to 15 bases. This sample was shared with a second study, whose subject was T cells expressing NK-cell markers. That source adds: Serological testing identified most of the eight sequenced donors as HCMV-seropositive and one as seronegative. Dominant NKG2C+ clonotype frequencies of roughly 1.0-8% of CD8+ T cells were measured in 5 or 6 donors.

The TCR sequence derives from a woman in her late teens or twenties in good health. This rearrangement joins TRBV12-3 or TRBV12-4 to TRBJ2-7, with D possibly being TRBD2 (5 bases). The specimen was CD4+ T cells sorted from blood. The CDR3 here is CASSFRGPGSEQYF. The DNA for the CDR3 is TGTGCCAGCAGTTTCCGAGGGCCGGGTTCCGAGCAGTACTTC.